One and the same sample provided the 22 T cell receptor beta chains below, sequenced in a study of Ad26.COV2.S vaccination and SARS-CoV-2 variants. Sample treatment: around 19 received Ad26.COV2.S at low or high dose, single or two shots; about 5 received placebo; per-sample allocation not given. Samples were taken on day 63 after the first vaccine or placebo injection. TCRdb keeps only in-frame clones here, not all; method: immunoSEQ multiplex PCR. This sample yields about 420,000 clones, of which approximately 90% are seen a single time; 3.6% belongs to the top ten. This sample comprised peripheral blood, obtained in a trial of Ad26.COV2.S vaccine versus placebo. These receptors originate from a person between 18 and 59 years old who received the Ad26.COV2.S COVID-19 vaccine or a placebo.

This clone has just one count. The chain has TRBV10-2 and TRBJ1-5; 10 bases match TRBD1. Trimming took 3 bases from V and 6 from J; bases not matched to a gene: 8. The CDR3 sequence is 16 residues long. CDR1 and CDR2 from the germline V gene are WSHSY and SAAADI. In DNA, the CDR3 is TGCGCCAGCAGTGATTTGGACAGGGGGAATGCTCAGCCCCAGCATTTT. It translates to CASSDLDRGNAQPQHF.

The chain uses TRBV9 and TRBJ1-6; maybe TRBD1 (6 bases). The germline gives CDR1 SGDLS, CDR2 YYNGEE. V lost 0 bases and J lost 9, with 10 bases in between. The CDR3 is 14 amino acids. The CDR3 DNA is TGTGCCAGCAGCGTAGCAGGGGTCGGTTCACCCCTCCACTTT. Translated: CASSVAGVGSPLHF.

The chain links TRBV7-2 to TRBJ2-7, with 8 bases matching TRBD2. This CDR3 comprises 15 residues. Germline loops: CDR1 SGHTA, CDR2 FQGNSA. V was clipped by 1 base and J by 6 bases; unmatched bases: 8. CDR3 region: CASSLGIAGWSEQYF. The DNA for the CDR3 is TGTGCCAGCAGCTTAGGGATAGCGGGGTGGAGCGAGCAGTACTTC.

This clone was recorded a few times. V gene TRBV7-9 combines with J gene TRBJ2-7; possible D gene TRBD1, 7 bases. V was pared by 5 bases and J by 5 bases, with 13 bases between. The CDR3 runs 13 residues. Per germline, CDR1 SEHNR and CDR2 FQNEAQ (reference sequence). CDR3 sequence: CASSPGGNDEQYF. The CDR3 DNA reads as TGTGCCAGCAGCCCAGGGGGGAACGACGAGCAGTACTTC.

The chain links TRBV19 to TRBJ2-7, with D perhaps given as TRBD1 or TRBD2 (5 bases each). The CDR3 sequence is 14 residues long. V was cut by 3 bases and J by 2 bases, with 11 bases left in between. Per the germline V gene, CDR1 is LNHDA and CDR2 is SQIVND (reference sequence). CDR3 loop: CASSISGLAYEQYF. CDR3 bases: TGTGCCAGTAGTATCTCGGGGCTCGCCTACGAGCAGTACTTC.

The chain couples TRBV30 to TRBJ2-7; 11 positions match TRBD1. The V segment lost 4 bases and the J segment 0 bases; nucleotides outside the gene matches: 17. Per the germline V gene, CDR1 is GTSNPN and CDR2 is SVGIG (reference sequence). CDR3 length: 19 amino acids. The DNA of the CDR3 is TGTGCCTGGACGGAGTTCTCCGGCGGGACAGGGGGATCCTCCTACGAGCAGTACTTC. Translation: CAWTEFSGGTGGSSYEQYF.

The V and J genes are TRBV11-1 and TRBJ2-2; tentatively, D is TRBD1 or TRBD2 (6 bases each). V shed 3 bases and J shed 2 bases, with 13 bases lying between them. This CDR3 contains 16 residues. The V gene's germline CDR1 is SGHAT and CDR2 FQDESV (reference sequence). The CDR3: CASSFFEGGNTGELFF. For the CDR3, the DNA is TGTGCCAGCAGCTTTTTTGAGGGGGGAAACACCGGGGAGCTGTTTTTT.

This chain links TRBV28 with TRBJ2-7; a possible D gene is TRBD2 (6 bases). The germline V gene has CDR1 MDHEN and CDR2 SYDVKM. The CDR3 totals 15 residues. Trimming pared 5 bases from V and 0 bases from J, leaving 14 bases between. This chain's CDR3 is CASSTFGTGSYEQYF. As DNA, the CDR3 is TGTGCCAGCAGTACCTTCGGGACTGGCTCCTACGAGCAGTACTTC.

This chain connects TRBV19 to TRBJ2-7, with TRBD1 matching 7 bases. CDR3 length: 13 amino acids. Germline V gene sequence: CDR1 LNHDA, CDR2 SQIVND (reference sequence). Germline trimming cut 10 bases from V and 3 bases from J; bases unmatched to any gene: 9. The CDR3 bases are TGTGCCACCGCCGGGACAGATGGCTACGAGCAGTACTTC. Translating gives CATAGTDGYEQYF. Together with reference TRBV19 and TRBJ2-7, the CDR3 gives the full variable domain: DGGITQSPKYLFRKEGQNVTLSCEQNLNHDAMYWYRQDPGQGLRLIYYSQIVNDFQKGDIAEGYSVSREKKESFPLTVTSAQKNPTAFYLCATAGTDGYEQYFGPGTRLTVT.

CDR3 sequence reads: CASSEERGGRNEQFF. The CDR3 region has the DNA TGTGCCAGCAGTGAAGAGCGGGGGGGCCGGAATGAGCAGTTCTTC. The chain carries TRBV2 and TRBJ2-1; TRBD2 agrees at 10 bases. Per the germline V gene, CDR1 is SNHLY and CDR2 is FYNNEI. The V segment lost 1 base and the J segment 7 bases; nucleotides outside the gene matches: 4. The CDR3 sequence is 15 residues long.

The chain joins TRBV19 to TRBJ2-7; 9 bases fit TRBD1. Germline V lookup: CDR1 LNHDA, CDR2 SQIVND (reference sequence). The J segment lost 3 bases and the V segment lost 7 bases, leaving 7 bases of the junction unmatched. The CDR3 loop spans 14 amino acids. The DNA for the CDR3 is TGTGCCAGTAATCCGGGACAGGGAGGCTACGAGCAGTACTTC. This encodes CASNPGQGGYEQYF.

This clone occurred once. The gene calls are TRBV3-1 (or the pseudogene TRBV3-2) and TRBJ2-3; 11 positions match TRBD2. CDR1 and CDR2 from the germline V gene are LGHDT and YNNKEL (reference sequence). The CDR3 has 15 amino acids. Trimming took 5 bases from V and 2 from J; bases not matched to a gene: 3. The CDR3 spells CASSVTSGDTDTQYF. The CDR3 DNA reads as TGTGCCAGCAGCGTGACTAGCGGGGACACAGATACGCAGTATTTT.

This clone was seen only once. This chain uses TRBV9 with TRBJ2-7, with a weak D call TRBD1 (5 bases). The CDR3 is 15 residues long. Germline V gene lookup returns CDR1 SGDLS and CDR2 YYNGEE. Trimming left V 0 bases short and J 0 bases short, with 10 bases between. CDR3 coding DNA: TGTGCCAGCAGCGTAGGGCAGGGTGACTCCTACGAGCAGTACTTC. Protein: CASSVGQGDSYEQYF.

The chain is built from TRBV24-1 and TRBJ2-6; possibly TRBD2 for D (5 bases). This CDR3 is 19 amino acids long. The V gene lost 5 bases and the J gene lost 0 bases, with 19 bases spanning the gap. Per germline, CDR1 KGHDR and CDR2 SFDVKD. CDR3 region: CATSAARTEVYSGANVLTF. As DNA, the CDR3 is TGTGCCACCAGTGCGGCTAGGACGGAGGTTTACTCTGGGGCCAACGTCCTGACTTTC.

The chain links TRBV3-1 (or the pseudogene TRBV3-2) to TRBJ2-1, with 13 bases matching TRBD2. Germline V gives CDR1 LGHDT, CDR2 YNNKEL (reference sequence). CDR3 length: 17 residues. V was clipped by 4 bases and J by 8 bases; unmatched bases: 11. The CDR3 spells CASSPRFRTSGGDEQFF. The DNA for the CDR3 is TGTGCCAGCAGCCCAAGATTTAGGACTAGCGGGGGAGATGAGCAGTTCTTC.

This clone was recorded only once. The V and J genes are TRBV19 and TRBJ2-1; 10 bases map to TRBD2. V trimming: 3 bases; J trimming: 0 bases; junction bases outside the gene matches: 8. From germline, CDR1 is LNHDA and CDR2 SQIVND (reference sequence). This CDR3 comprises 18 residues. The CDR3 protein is CASSIRSSGGISYNEQFF. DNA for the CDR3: TGTGCCAGTAGTATTCGGTCTAGCGGGGGTATCTCCTACAATGAGCAGTTCTTC.

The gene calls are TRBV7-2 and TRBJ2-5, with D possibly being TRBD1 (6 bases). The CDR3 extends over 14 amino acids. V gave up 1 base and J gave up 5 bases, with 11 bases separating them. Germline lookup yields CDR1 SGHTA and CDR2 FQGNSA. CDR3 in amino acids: CASSLDRVGETQYF. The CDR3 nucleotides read TGTGCCAGCAGCTTAGACAGGGTAGGGGAGACCCAGTACTTC.

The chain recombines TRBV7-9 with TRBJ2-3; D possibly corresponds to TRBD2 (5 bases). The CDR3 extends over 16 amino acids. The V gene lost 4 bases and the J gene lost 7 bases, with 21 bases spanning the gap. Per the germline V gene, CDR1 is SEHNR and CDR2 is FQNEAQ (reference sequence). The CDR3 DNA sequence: TGTGCCAGCAGCTCGACCTCCGGGATGAAACTAAATACGCAGTATTTT. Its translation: CASSSTSGMKLNTQYF.

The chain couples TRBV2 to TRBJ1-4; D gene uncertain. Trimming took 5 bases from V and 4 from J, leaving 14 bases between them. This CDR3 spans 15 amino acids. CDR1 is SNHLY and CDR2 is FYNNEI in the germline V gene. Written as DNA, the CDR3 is TGTGCCAGCAGTTCCGGTGAGGTCTTTAATGAAAAACTGTTTTTT. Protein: CASSSGEVFNEKLFF.

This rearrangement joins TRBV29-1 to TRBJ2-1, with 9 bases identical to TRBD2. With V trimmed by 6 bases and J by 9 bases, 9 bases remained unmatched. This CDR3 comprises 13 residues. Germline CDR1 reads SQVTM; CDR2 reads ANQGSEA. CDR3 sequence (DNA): TGCAGCGTGGTCGCGGGGGGGAACGGTGAGCAGTTCTTC. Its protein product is CSVVAGGNGEQFF.

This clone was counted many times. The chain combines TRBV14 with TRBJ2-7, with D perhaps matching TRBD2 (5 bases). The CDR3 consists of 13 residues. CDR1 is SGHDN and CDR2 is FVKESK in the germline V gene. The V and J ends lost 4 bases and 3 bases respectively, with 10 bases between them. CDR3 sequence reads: CASSPYEGYEQYF. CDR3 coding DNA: TGTGCCAGCAGCCCGTATGAGGGCTACGAGCAGTACTTC.

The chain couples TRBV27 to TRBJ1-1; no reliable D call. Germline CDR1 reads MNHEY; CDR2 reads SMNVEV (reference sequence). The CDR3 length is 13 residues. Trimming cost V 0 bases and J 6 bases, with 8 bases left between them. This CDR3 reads CASSLSVGSEAFF. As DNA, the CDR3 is TGTGCCAGCAGTTTATCGGTTGGCTCTGAAGCTTTCTTT.